The present T cell receptor beta chain was sequenced within a study of blood T cells in healthy people across ages (dated by TCRdb to about 2015). About the full investigation: Template switching captured roughly one uniquely barcoded TCR beta cDNA molecule per two T cells in model experiments. Using deep sequencing normalized with unique cDNA molecular identifiers, the study measured how TCR beta repertoire diversity changes with age. Donors were grouped into four age groups: young (average roughly 17 years), middle-aged (roughly 37), aged (around 60) and long-lived (82). To avoid experimental bias, donors of different ages were spread randomly across the sequencing lanes. Using the same blood draw, the study looked at two additional independent replicas of 1 million unique cDNA reads for two donors, one aged 18 to 30 and the other aged 80 or older.

Donors were under 40 systemically healthy Caucasian individuals from Russia aged roughly 6 to 100 years. Each donor gave ten milliliters of peripheral blood, collected into EDTA-treated Vacutainer tubes. Ficoll-Paque density-gradient centrifugation was used to isolate PBMCs, with at least 6.5 million per sample. Total RNA, at least 5 micrograms per sample, was extracted from PBMCs with Trizol reagent. Naive CD45RAhigh/CD27high T cell percentages were measured by flow cytometry on a PBMC aliquot from every donor. General study outcomes and caveats: Observed TCR beta diversity per million T cells fell roughly linearly with age, and a significant reduction was already apparent by age around 39. Donor CMV infection status was unknown, potentially confounding age-related changes in expanded clonotypes. Compared with the aged group, the long-lived group had more naive CD4+ T cells, fewer expanded clones and increased TCR diversity, suggesting age selection. Bulk unsorted PBMC profiling prevented conclusive comparison of naive and antigen-experienced compartments. Estimates of total diversity from one million sequenced T cells were regarded as lower bounds and underestimates. Observed TCR beta diversity correlated strongly with the percentage of naive T cells measured by flow cytometry.

The CDR3 sequence holds 13 residues, the cysteine and phenylalanine included. CDR3 DNA only is kept here, 39 bases in frame from base 1. As encoded in the germline V gene (reference sequence), CDR1 is DFQATT while CDR2 is SNEGSKA. V sheds 1 base and J sheds 2 bases, leaving 9 bases between their ends. Libraries came from 5' RACE. The sequencer listed for this sample is Illumina HiSeq 2500. A second about 6 to 11 cycle PCR used a sample-barcoded 5' primer and a J-beta primer mix. A unique molecular identifier was introduced onto each TCR beta cDNA molecule by a template-switch 5' adaptor carrying 12 random nucleotides. Each sample yielded at least 3 million CDR3-containing paired-end reads. All of the RNA was converted into first-strand cDNA using the Mint cDNA synthesis kit, with a TRBC-specific oligonucleotide serving as the primer. Following uracil-DNA glycosylase treatment, a first 18-cycle PCR with universal primers M1SS and BC2_uni_R was performed on all cDNA. Under the source paper's analysis protocol: Normalization of each sample was performed by random selection of 1 million high-quality reads, each carrying a distinct molecular identifier. Reads sharing molecular identifiers were discarded rather than binned into consensus sequences. MiTCR, run with a Q25 quality threshold and the strictest error-elimination algorithm, handled CDR3 identification, clonotype clustering and error correction. Lower-bound total TCR beta diversity was estimated with a nonparametric unseen species model using Euler transformation. The raw public data were reprocessed by TCRdb itself: fastp quality trimming at Q25, MiXCR clonotype calling, in-frame beta chains only. Rows with a matching CDR3 protein are joined into one entry that keeps the most common DNA and genes. These V and J calls are TCRdb output, not the study's own analysis. For this sample there are approximately 800,000 distinct CDR3 sequences; roughly 40% appear just once. About an eighth of the sample belongs to the ten largest clones.

To note about this clonotype: Its antigen has not been determined. No per-base quality is available; no much larger clone lies one base away.

The TCR was taken from a young man in good health. What was sequenced was blood. The sequence is built from TRBV20-1 and TRBJ2-7; the D call is possibly TRBD1 or TRBD2, each sharing 5 bases. The nucleotide sequence reads TGCAGTGCTAGAGGGGACGCAACCTACGAGCAGTACTTC. Its protein reads: CSARGDATYEQYF.